This T cell receptor beta chain emerged from a study of blood T cell repertoires in COVID-19. Study-level information: Samples representing acute and convalescent COVID-19 were sourced from the United States, Italy and Spain. T cells, B-cell-depleted T cells, or PBMCs provided the cDNA or gDNA that served as material.

Original analysis: Nucleated cell counts were estimated from reference gene primer amplification. The data were produced by immunoSEQ multiplex PCR, yet TCRdb's version contains in-frame clones alone and is incomplete. Clone size and the V and J calls come from that table; the DNA yielded D and trimming. The sample yields about 190,000 clones, roughly 80% seen once. The germline CDR1 and CDR2 sequences are MRHNA and SNTAGT. This CDR3 contains 15 residues. V trimming: 5 bases; J trimming: 4 bases; junction bases outside the gene matches: 7. Material for sequencing was peripheral blood. The gene calls are TRBV6-4 and TRBJ2-2; the match to TRBD1 covers 7 bases. This TCR was sampled from a human donor in a cohort sampled during active COVID-19. Written as DNA, the CDR3 is TGTGCCAGCAGTCCGACAGGGTTAGGCACCGGGGAGCTGTTTTTT. Its protein product is CASSPTGLGTGELFF.